This TCR beta chain was recovered during a study of regulatory T cells in long-lasting Graves disease. Study observations and caveats: Because few samples were included, accuracy may have been lower.

This CDR3 has 16 amino acids. Germline assignment: CDR1 SGHNT and CDR2 YENEEA. J gave up 5 bases and V 4 bases, and 9 bases lay outside the gene matches. Relying on iRepertoire HTBI primers and Arm-PCR of CDR3 regions, the team built TCR beta libraries. One entry per CDR3 protein results from TCRdb running MiXCR on the multiplex PCR reads. The data show about 220,000 distinct CDR3 sequences, about 19% seen once. Regarding time point: newly diagnosed GD, antithyroid drugs for less than 3 months. Generation of the TCR library employed RNA extracted from PBMCs. This clonotype appeared many times. Its antigen is unidentified. The same data also contributed to another study, on T cells in Graves' hyperthyroidism and ophthalmopathy.

Here the sequenced sample was peripheral blood mononuclear cells (PBMCs), taken at new diagnosis, from a patient treated with antithyroid drugs. This TCR was recovered from a woman in her 30s with Graves disease. The V call is TRBV11-3, the J call TRBJ2-2, with 8 bases fitting TRBD2. The CDR3 bases are TGTGCCAGCAGCTCCCCGGGGGGGGGCTGGACCGGGGAGCTGTTTTTT. Protein: CASSSPGGGWTGELFF.